This entry lists 10 T cell receptor beta chains sequenced from one sample in a study of blood T cell repertoires in COVID-19 (dated by TCRdb to the early 2020s). The library came from the immunoSEQ multiplex PCR assay. The source is immuneACCESS, and TCRdb retained only in-frame sequences with V and J called. Part of the clones is not carried over; for the studies checked, unresolved V genes explain less than half of this, and the remainder is unexplained. This sample is represented by about 220,000 clones; roughly 84% of them were singletons. The ten largest clones capture 2.9% of the sample. Sequenced sample: peripheral blood. The receptors originated from a man in his forties or fifties who had recovered from COVID-19.

J is TRBJ2-3 and V is TRBV27, with TRBD2 matching over 7 bases. The germline V gene has CDR1 MNHEY and CDR2 SMNVEV (reference sequence). Unmatched junction bases numbered 10, after V lost 5 bases and J lost 5 bases. The CDR3 length is 15 residues. In DNA form, the CDR3 reads TGTGCCAGCAGTACCCCGGGGAGGGCCAAAGATACGCAGTATTTT. This gives the protein CASSTPGRAKDTQYF.

This chain connects TRBV11-2 to TRBJ2-7; a weak D match, TRBD1 (6 bases). The CDR3 extends over 15 amino acids. V was clipped by 1 base and J by 6 bases, with 16 bases between them. Germline V CDR1 and CDR2: SGHAT, FQNNGV. In DNA, the CDR3 is TGTGCCAGCAGCTTAGGGATAACAGGGCCGTCCGAGCAGTACTTC. Translated, it gives CASSLGITGPSEQYF.

This chain connects TRBV5-1 to TRBJ2-2; possible D gene TRBD1, 5 bases. The CDR3 contains 18 residues. V lost 1 base to trimming and J lost 2 bases, with 18 bases between them. Germline CDR1 and CDR2: SGHRS and YFSETQ. CDR3 nucleotide sequence: TGCGCCAGCAGCTTGCTCGTTGTTGGCAGGACAAACACCGGGGAGCTGTTTTTT. Amino acid sequence: CASSLLVVGRTNTGELFF.

This chain uses TRBV6-5 with TRBJ1-5; D unclear. Per germline, CDR1 MNHEY and CDR2 SVGAGI. The CDR3 loop spans 15 amino acids. Trimming cost V 6 bases and J 1 base, with 13 bases left between them. The CDR3 loop reads CASSITPNSNQPQHF. For the CDR3, the DNA is TGTGCCAGCAGCATAACCCCTAACAGCAATCAGCCCCAGCATTTT.

The V gene is TRBV18, the J gene TRBJ2-7; 10 bases are a match to TRBD2. The length of the CDR3 is 18 residues. Trimming removed 3 bases from V and 2 bases from J; junction bases left unmatched: 13. Germline loops: CDR1 KGHSH, CDR2 LQKENI. CDR3 DNA: TGTGCCAGCTCACCGATGAATAGCGGGAGGCCAAAGGCCTACGAGCAGTACTTC. Protein: CASSPMNSGRPKAYEQYF.

This clone showed up just once. This chain uses TRBV18 with TRBJ2-1; 7 positions agree with TRBD2. Losses at the gene ends were 4 bases for V and 9 bases for J; bases not matched to a gene: 24. CDR1 KGHSH and CDR2 LQKENI come from the germline V gene. There are 19 residues in the CDR3. The CDR3 region is CASSLKLRVAGVTTGEQFF. In DNA, the CDR3 is TGTGCCAGCTCACTGAAGCTTAGAGTGGCGGGAGTCACTACTGGTGAGCAGTTCTTC.

This clone has only one observation. The rearrangement joins TRBV24-1 to TRBJ2-3; 9 nucleotides line up with TRBD2. The CDR3 is 14 amino acids. Germline values: CDR1 KGHDR, CDR2 SFDVKD. J lost 2 bases, V lost 6 bases, and 2 bases had no gene match. The CDR3 DNA reads TGTGCCACCAGTCCTAGCGGGGTCACAGATACGCAGTATTTT. It translates to CATSPSGVTDTQYF.

The chain combines TRBV21-1 with TRBJ1-1; TRBD1 is the table's D call, not checked against the DNA. TRBV21-1 represents a pseudogene. CDR3 length: 18 residues. The DNA of the CDR3 is TGTGCCAGCAGCAATCTTAGCCACAGGGTCCCAATGAACACTGAAGCTTTCTTT. Protein: CASSNLSHRVPMNTEAFF.

The V and J genes are TRBV10-3 and TRBJ2-2, with D maybe TRBD2 (5 bases). V was pared by 2 bases and J by 6 bases, with 13 bases between. The CDR3 has 15 residues. Germline CDR1 and CDR2: ENHRY and SYGVKD. The CDR3 protein is CAISEETSLAGELFF. The CDR3 nucleotides read TGTGCCATCAGTGAGGAAACTAGTCTAGCCGGGGAGCTGTTTTTT.

The chain recombines TRBV14 with TRBJ2-1; TRBD2 is a possible D gene (5 bases). V dropped 0 bases and J dropped 9 bases, with 12 bases sitting between them. This CDR3 has 14 residues. Germline assignment: CDR1 SGHDN and CDR2 FVKESK. The CDR3, as DNA: TGTGCCAGCAGCCAAGAGGTTTCAGGACTTGAGCAGTTCTTC. This encodes CASSQEVSGLEQFF.